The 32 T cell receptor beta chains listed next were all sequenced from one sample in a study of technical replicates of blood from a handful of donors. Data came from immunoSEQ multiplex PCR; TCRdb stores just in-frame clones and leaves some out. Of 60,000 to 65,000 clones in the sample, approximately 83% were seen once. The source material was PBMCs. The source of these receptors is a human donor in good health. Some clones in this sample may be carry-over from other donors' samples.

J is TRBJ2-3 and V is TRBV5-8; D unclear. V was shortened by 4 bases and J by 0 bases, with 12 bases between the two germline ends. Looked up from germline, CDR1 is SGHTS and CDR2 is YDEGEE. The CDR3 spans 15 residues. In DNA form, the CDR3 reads TGTGCCAGCAGCAAACGGCGCGGCAGCACAGATACGCAGTATTTT. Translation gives CASSKRRGSTDTQYF.

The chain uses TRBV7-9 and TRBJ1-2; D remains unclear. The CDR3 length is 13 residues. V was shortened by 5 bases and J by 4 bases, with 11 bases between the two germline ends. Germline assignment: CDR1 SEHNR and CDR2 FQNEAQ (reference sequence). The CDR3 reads CASSAPGSYGYTF. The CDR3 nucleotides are TGTGCCAGCAGCGCCCCGGGTTCCTATGGCTACACCTTC. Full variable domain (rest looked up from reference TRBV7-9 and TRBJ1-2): DTGVSQNPRHKITKRGQNVTFRCDPISEHNRLYWYRQTLGQGPEFLTYFQNEAQLEKSRLLSDRFSAERPKGSFSTLEIQRTEQGDSAMYLCASSAPGSYGYTFGSGTRLTVV.

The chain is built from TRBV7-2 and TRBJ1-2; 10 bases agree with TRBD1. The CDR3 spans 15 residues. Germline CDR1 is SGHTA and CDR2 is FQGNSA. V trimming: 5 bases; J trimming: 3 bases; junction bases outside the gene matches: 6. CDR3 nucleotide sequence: TGTGCCAGCAGCCCCGGACAGGGGGTTGACTATGGCTACACCTTC. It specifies CASSPGQGVDYGYTF.

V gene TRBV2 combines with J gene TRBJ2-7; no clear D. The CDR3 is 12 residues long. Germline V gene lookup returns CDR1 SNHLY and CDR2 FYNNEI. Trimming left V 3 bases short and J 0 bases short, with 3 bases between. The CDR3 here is CASSDGSYEQYF. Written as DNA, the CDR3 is TGTGCCAGCAGTGACGGCTCCTACGAGCAGTACTTC.

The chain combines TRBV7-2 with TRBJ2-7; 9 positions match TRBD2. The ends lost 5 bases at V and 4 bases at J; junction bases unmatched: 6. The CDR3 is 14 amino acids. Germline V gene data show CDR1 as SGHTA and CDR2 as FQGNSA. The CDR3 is CASSQRLAAYEQYF. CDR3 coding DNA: TGTGCCAGCAGCCAACGACTAGCGGCTTACGAGCAGTACTTC.

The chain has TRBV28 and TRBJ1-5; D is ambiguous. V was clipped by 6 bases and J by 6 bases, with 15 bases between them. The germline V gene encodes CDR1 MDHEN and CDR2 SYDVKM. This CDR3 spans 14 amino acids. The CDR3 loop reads CASSTAGYRQPQHF. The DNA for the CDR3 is TGTGCCAGCAGCACCGCGGGGTATCGTCAGCCCCAGCATTTT.

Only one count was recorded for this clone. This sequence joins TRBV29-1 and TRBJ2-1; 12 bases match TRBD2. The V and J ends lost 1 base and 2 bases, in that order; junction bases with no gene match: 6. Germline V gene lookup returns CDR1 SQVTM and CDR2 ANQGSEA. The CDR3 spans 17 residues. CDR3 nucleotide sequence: TGCAGCGTTGAAGGGGGACTAGCGGGTACTGCCTACAATGAGCAGTTCTTC. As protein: CSVEGGLAGTAYNEQFF.

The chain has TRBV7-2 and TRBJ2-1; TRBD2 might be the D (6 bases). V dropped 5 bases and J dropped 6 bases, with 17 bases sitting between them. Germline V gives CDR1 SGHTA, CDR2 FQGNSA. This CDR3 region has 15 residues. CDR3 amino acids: CASSPVGTSRNEQFF. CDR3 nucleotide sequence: TGTGCCAGCAGCCCAGTGGGGACTTCCCGCAATGAGCAGTTCTTC. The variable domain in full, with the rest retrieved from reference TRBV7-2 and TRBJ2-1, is GAGVSQSPSNKVTEKGKDVELRCDPISGHTALYWYRQSLGQGLEFLIYFQGNSAPDKSGLPSDRFSAERTGGSVSTLTIQRTQQEDSAVYLCASSPVGTSRNEQFFGPGTRLTVL.

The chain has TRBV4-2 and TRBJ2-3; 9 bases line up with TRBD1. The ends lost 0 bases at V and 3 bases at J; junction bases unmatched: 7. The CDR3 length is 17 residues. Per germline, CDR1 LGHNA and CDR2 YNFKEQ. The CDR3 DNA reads TGTGCCAGCAGCCAAGATCGGACAGGGGTGTTGACAGATACGCAGTATTTT. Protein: CASSQDRTGVLTDTQYF.

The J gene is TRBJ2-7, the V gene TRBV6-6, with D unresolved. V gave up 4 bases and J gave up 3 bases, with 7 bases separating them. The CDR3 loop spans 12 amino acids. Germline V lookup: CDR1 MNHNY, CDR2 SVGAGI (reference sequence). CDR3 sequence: CASSLNGYEQYF. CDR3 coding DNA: TGTGCCAGCAGTTTGAACGGCTACGAGCAGTACTTC.

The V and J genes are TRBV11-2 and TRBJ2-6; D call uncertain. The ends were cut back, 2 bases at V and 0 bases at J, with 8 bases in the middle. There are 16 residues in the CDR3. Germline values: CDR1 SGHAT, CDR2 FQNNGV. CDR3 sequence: CASSLMVSSGANVLTF. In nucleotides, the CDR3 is TGTGCCAGCAGCTTAATGGTTAGCTCTGGGGCCAACGTCCTGACTTTC.

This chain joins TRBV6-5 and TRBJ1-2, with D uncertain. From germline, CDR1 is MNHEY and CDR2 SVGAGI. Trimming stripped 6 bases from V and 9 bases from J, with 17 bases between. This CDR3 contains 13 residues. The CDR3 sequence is CASSADPGRSYTF. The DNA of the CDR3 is TGTGCCAGCAGCGCAGACCCGGGGAGGAGCTACACCTTC.

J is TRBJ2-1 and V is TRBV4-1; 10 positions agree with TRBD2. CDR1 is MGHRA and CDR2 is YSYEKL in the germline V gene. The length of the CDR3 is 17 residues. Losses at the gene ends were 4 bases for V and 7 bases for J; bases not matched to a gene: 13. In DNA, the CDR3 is TGCGCCAGCAGCCGGTTACTAGCGGGGCCCGGTGGGAATGAGCAGTTCTTC. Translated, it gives CASSRLLAGPGGNEQFF.

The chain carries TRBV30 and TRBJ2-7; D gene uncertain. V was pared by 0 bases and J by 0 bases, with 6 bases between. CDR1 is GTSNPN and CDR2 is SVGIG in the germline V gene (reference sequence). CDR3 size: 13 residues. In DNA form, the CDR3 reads TGTGCCTGGAGTGTAGACTTCTCCTACGAGCAGTACTTC. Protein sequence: CAWSVDFSYEQYF.

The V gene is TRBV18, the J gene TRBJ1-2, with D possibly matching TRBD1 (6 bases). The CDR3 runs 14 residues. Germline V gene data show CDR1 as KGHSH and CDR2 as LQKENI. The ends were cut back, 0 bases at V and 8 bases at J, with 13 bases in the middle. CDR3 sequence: CASSPPIRQVGYTF. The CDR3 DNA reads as TGTGCCAGCTCACCACCAATTAGACAGGTCGGCTACACCTTC.

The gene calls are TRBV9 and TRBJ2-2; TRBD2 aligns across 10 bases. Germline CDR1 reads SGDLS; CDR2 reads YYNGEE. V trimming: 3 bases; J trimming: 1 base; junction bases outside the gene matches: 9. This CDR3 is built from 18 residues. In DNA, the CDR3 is TGTGCCAGCAGCGGGGGGAACCGACTAGCGGGGAACACCGGGGAGCTGTTTTTT. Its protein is CASSGGNRLAGNTGELFF.

The CDR3 protein is CASSLETGGYNEQFF. The CDR3 region has the DNA TGTGCCAGCAGCTTAGAGACGGGGGGCTACAATGAGCAGTTCTTC. The V call is TRBV7-3, the J call TRBJ2-1, with 7 bases lining up with TRBD2. The J segment lost 3 bases and the V segment lost 2 bases, leaving 4 bases of the junction unmatched. CDR1 is SGHTA, CDR2 FQGTGA, per germline. CDR3 length equals 15 residues.

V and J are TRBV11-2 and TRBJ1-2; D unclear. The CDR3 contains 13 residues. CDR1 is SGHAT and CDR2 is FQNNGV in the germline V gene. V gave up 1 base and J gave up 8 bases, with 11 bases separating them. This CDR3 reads CASSLVLGRGYTF. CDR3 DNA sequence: TGTGCCAGCAGCTTAGTCTTGGGCAGAGGCTACACCTTC.

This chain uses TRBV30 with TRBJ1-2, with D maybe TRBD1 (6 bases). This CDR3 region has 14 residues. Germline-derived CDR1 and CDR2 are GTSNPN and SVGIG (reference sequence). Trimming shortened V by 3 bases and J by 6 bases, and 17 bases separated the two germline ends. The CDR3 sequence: CAWSVQGAGNGYTF. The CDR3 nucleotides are TGTGCCTGGAGCGTACAGGGTGCAGGGAATGGCTACACCTTC.

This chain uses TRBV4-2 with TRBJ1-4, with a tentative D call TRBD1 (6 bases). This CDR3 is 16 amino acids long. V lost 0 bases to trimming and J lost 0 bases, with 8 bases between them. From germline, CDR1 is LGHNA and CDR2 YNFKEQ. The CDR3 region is CASSQEPGATNEKLFF. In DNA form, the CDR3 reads TGTGCCAGCAGCCAAGAACCAGGGGCAACTAATGAAAAACTGTTTTTT.

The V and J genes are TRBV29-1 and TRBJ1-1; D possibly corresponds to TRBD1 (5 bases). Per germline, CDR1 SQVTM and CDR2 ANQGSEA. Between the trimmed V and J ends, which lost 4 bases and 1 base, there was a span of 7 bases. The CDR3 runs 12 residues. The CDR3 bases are TGCAGCGTTGTCCAGGGGAACACTGAAGCTTTCTTT. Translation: CSVVQGNTEAFF. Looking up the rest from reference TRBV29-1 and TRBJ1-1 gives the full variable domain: SAVISQKPSRDICQRGTSLTIQCQVDSQVTMMFWYRQQPGQSLTLIATANQGSEATYESGFVIDKFPISRPNLTFSTLTVSNMSPEDSSIYLCSVVQGNTEAFFGQGTRLTVV.

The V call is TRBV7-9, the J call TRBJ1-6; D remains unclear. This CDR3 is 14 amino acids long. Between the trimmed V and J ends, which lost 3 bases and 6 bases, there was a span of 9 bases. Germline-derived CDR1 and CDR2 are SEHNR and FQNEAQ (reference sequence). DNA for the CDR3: TGTGCCAGCAGCTTTTACGGCGGTAATTCACCCCTCCACTTT. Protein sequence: CASSFYGGNSPLHF.

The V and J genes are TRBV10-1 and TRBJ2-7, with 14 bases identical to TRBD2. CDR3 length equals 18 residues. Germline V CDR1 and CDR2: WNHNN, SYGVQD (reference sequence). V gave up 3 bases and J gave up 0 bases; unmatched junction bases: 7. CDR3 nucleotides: TGCGCCAGCAGTGAAGACGGGACTAGCGGGGGCGCCTCCTACGAGCAGTACTTC. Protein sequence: CASSEDGTSGGASYEQYF.

The CDR3 DNA is TGTGCCAGCAGCCGGACTAGCGATTACAATGAGCAGTTCTTC. Protein: CASSRTSDYNEQFF. This chain uses TRBV6-4 with TRBJ2-1; 9 bases agree with TRBD2. J was trimmed by 4 bases and V by 6 bases; bases with no gene match: 4. The germline V gene has CDR1 MRHNA and CDR2 SNTAGT. The length of the CDR3 is 14 residues.

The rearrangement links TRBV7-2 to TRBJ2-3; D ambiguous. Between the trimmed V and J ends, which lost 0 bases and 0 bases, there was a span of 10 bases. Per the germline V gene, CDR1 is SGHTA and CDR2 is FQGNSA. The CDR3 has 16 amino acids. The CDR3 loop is CASSLAPTPSTDTQYF. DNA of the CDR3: TGTGCCAGCAGCTTAGCTCCTACCCCTAGCACAGATACGCAGTATTTT.

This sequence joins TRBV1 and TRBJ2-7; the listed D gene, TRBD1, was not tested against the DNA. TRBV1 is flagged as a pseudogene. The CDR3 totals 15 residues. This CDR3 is CTSSQKDRPSYEQYF. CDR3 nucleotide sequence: TGCACCAGCAGCCAAAAGGACAGGCCCTCCTACGAGCAGTACTTC.

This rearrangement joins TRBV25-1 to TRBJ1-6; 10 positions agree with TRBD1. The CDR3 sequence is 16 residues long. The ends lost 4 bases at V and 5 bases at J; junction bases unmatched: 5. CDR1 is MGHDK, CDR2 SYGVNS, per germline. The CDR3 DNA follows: TGTGCCAGCAGTGGGCTGACAGGGGGCAATAATTCACCCCTCCACTTT. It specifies CASSGLTGGNNSPLHF.

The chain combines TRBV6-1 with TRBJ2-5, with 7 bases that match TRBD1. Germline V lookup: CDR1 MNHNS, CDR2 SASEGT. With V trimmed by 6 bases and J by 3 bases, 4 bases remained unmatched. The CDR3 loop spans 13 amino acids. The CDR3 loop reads CASRETGKETQYF. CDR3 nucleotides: TGTGCCAGCAGGGAGACAGGGAAAGAGACCCAGTACTTC.

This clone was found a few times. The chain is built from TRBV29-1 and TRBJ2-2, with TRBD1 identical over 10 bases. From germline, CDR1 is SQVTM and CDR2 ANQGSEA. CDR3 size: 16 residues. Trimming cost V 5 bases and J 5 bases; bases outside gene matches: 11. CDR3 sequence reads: CSVRRGTGVQTGELFF. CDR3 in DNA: TGCAGCGTTCGAAGGGGGACAGGGGTCCAAACCGGGGAGCTGTTTTTT.

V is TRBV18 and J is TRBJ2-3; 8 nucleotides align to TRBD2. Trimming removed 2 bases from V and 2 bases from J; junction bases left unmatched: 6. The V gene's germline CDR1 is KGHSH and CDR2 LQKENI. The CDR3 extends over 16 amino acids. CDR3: CASSPMGGGTTDTQYF. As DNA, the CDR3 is TGTGCCAGCTCACCAATGGGCGGGGGGACCACAGATACGCAGTATTTT.

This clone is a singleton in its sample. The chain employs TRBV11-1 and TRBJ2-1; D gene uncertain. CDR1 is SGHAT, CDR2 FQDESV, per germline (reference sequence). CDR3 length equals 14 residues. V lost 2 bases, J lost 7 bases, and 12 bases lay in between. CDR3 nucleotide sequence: TGTGCCAGCAGCTTAATTACAATTCAGAATGAGCAGTTCTTC. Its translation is CASSLITIQNEQFF.

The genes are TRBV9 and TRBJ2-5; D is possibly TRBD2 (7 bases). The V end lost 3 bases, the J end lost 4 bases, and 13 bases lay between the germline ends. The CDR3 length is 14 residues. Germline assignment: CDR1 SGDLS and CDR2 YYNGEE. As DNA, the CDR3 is TGTGCCAGCAGCGAGGGGGGGAAGGCAGAGACCCAGTACTTC. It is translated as CASSEGGKAETQYF.